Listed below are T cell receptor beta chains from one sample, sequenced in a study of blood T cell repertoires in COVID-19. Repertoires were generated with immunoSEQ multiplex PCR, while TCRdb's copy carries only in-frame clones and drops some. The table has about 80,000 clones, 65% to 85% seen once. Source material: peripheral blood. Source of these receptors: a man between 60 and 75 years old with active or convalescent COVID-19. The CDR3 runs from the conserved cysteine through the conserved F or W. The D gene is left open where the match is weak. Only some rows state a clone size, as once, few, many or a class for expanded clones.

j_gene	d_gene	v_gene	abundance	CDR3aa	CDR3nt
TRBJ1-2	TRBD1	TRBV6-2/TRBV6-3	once	CASSYFFNRDRVANYGYTF	TGTGCCAGCAGTTACTTCTTCAACCGGGACAGGGTGGCTAACTATGGCTACACCTTC
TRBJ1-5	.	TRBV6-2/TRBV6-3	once	CASSYVQGQKPQHF	TGTGCCAGCAGTTACGTACAGGGCCAGAAGCCCCAGCATTTT
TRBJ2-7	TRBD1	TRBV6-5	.	CASGKTGNYEQYF	TGTGCCAGCGGAAAGACAGGGAACTACGAGCAGTACTTC
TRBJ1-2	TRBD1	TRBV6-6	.	CASKLLGTEIYGYTF	TGTGCCAGCAAGTTACTGGGGACAGAGATCTATGGCTACACCTTC
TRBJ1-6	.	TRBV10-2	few	CASCRQSNSPLHF	TGCGCCAGCTGCCGACAATCGAATTCACCCCTCCACTTT
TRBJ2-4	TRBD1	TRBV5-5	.	CASSGDRGLAKNIQYF	TGTGCCAGCAGCGGAGACAGGGGGCTAGCCAAAAACATTCAGTACTTC
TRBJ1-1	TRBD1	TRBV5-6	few	CASSLFSQGGTEAFF	TGTGCCAGCAGCTTGTTCTCCCAGGGGGGCACTGAAGCTTTCTTT
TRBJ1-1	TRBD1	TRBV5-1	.	CASSSLPFTGALTEAFF	TGCGCCAGCAGCTCTCTTCCCTTTACAGGGGCGCTAACTGAAGCTTTCTTT
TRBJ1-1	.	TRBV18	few	CASSLGQNTEAFF	TGTGCCAGCTCACTGGGACAGAACACTGAAGCTTTCTTT
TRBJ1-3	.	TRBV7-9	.	CASSPTEEGNTIYF	TGTGCCAGCAGCCCCACAGAAGAAGGAAACACCATATATTTT
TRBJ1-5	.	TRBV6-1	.	CASSEGGDQPQHF	TGTGCCAGCAGTGAAGGGGGAGATCAGCCCCAGCATTTT
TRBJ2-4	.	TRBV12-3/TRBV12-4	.	CASSSGAKNIQYF	TGTGCCAGCAGTTCCGGAGCCAAAAACATTCAGTACTTC
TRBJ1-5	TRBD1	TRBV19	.	CASSIRTGVLGNQPQHF	TGTGCCAGTAGTATCCGGACAGGGGTGTTAGGCAATCAGCCCCAGCATTTT
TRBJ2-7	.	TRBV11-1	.	CASSLRRGSYEQYF	TGTGCCAGCAGCTTACGGCGCGGCTCCTACGAGCAGTACTTC
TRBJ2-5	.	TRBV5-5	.	CASSPWGDYQETQYF	TGTGCCAGCAGCCCTTGGGGGGACTACCAAGAGACCCAGTACTTC
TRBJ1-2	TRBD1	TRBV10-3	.	CAISGDRGSSNYGYTF	TGTGCCATCAGCGGGGACAGGGGGAGTTCTAACTATGGCTACACCTTC
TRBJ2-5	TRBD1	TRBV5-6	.	CASSPGQGQETQYF	TGTGCCAGCAGCCCGGGACAGGGGCAAGAGACCCAGTACTTC
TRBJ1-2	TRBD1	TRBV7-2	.	CASSPSSDRGFGYTF	TGTGCCAGCAGCCCTTCTTCGGACAGGGGATTTGGCTACACCTTC
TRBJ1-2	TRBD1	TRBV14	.	CASSQAFNRGPNYGGYTF	TGTGCCAGCAGCCAAGCATTTAACAGGGGACCCAACTATGGTGGCTACACCTTC
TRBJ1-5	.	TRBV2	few	CASTFRGSNQPQHF	TGTGCCAGCACCTTCAGGGGTAGCAATCAGCCCCAGCATTTT
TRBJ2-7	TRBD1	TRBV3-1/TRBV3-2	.	CASSQVRGGQGAKQYF	TGTGCCAGCAGCCAAGTCAGGGGGGGACAGGGGGCGAAGCAGTACTTC
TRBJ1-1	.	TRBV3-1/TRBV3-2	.	CASSQSRRTEAFF	TGTGCCAGCAGCCAATCCCGGAGGACTGAAGCTTTCTTT
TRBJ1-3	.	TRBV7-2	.	CASSLGSSVPGNTIYF	TGTGCCAGCAGCTTAGGGTCCAGTGTTCCTGGAAACACCATATATTTT
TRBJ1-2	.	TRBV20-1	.	CSANSGVGYTF	TGCAGTGCGAATTCAGGGGTTGGCTACACCTTC
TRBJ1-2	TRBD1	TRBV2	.	CASDDRGEYGYTF	TGTGCCAGCGACGACAGGGGAGAATATGGCTACACCTTC
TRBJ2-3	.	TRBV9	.	CASSSRREGTDTQYF	TGTGCCAGCAGCTCCCGCAGGGAGGGCACAGATACGCAGTATTTT
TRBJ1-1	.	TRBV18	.	CASSSQENTEAFF	TGTGCCAGCTCAAGCCAGGAGAACACTGAAGCTTTCTTT
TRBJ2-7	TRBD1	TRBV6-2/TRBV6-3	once	CASSYWTGQGSYEQYF	TGTGCCAGCAGTTATTGGACGGGACAGGGGTCCTACGAGCAGTACTTC
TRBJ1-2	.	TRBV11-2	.	CASSPILGGVGYTF	TGTGCCAGCAGCCCGATCCTGGGGGGTGTGGGCTACACCTTC
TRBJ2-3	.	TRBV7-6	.	CASSSRPTGMTSTDTQYF	TGTGCCAGCAGCTCCCGCCCAACAGGGATGACTAGCACAGATACGCAGTATTTT
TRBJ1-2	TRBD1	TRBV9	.	CASSVAQGVSGYTF	TGTGCCAGCAGCGTAGCACAGGGGGTATCTGGCTACACCTTC
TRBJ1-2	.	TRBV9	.	CASSDRTEVGYTF	TGTGCCAGCAGCGACCGGACGGAGGTGGGCTACACCTTC
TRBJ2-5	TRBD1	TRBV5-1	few	CASSLSGGFQETQYF	TGCGCCAGCAGCTTGTCAGGGGGCTTTCAAGAGACCCAGTACTTC
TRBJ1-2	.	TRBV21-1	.	CASSKWGRKSYGYTF	TGTGCCAGCAGCAAATGGGGCAGAAAGTCTTATGGCTACACCTTC
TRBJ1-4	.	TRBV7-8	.	CASSSTALNEKLFF	TGTGCCAGCAGCTCGACAGCGCTAAATGAAAAACTGTTTTTT
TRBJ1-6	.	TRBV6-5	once	CASSSDRPAYNSPLHF	TGTGCCAGCAGTTCAGACAGGCCTGCCTACAATTCACCCCTCCACTTT
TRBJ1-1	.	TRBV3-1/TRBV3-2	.	CASSPTGNTEAFF	TGTGCCAGCAGCCCCACAGGGAACACTGAAGCTTTCTTT
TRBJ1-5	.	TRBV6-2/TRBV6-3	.	CASSAYMVNRHF	TGTGCCAGCAGTGCCTATATGGTGAATAGGCATTTT
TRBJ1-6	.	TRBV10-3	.	CAIRPRGNNSPLHF	TGTGCCATCCGACCGAGGGGGAATAATTCACCCCTCCACTTT
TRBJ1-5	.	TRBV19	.	CASRPKHF	TGTGCCAGTAGGCCTAAGCATTTT
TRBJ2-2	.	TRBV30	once	CAWSGSGPGELFF	TGTGCCTGGAGTGGATCAGGTCCCGGGGAGCTGTTTTTT
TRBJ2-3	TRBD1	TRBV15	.	CATSRDLGQGTDTQYF	TGTGCCACCAGCAGAGATCTAGGACAGGGCACAGATACGCAGTATTTT
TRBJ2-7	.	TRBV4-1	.	CASSQDRARVREQYF	TGCGCCAGCAGCCAAGATCGGGCCAGGGTGAGGGAGCAGTACTTC
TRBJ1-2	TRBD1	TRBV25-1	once	CASSGGYRDRRIYGYTF	TGTGCCAGCAGTGGGGGTTACCGGGACAGGCGCATCTATGGCTACACCTTC
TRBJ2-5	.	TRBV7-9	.	CASSLQQETQYF	TGTGCCAGCAGCTTACAGCAAGAGACCCAGTACTTC
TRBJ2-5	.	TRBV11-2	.	CASSLRLARETQYF	TGTGCCAGCAGCCTAAGGCTAGCGCGGGAGACCCAGTACTTC
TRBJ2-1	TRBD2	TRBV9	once	CASSSQLAGVFYNEQFF	TGTGCCAGCAGCTCGCAACTAGCGGGGGTGTTCTACAATGAGCAGTTCTTC
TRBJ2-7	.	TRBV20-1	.	CSASQTGTYEQYF	TGCAGTGCTAGTCAAACCGGTACCTACGAGCAGTACTTC
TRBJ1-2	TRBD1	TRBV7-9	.	CASSQGVLPYGYTF	TGTGCCAGCAGCCAGGGGGTACTACCCTATGGCTACACCTTC
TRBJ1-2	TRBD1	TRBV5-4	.	CASNLGGPSNYGYTF	TGTGCCAGCAACCTAGGGGGCCCATCGAACTATGGCTACACCTTC
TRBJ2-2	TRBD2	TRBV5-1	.	CASSLSSGDTGELFF	TGCGCCAGCAGCTTAAGTAGCGGGGACACCGGGGAGCTGTTTTTT
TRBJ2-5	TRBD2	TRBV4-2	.	CASSQGGGAQETQYF	TGTGCCAGCAGCCAAGGCGGGGGGGCGCAAGAGACCCAGTACTTC
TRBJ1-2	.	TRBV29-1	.	CSVAGGDYGYTF	TGCAGCGTTGCCGGAGGGGACTATGGCTACACCTTC
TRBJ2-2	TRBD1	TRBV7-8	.	CASSLARQGARNTGELFF	TGTGCCAGCAGCTTAGCGCGACAGGGGGCACGGAACACCGGGGAGCTGTTTTTT
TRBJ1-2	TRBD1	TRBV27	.	CASSWTGGLGYTF	TGTGCCAGCAGCTGGACAGGGGGCCTGGGCTACACCTTC
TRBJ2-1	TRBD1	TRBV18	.	CASSPNRGQVEQFF	TGTGCCAGCTCACCAAACAGGGGGCAGGTTGAGCAGTTCTTC
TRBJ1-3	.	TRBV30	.	CAWTGAEPSGNTIYF	TGTGCCTGGACGGGAGCCGAGCCCTCTGGAAACACCATATATTTT
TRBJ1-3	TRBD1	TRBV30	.	CAWNRGDRVRNTIYF	TGTGCCTGGAACCGGGGGGACAGGGTTAGAAACACCATATATTTT
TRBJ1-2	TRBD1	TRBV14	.	CASSQESGGWEPYGYTF	TGTGCCAGCAGCCAAGAGTCAGGGGGATGGGAACCTTATGGCTACACCTTC
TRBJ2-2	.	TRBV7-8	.	CASSSGLPGELFF	TGTGCCAGCAGTTCGGGACTCCCCGGGGAGCTGTTTTTT